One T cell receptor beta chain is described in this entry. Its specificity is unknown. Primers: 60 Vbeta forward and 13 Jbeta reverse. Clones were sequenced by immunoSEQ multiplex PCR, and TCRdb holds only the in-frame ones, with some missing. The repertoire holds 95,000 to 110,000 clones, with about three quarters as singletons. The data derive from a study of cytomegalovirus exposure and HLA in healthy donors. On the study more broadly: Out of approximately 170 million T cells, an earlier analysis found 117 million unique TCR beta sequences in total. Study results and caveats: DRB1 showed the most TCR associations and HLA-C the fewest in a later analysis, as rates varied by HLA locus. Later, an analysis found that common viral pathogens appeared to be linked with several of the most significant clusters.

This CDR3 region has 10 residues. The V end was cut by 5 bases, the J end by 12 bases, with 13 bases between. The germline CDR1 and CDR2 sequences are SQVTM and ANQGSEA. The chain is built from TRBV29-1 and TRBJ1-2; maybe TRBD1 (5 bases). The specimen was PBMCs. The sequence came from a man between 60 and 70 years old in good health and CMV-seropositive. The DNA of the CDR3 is TGCAGCGTTTATCAGGGCCAGGACACCTTC. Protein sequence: CSVYQGQDTF.